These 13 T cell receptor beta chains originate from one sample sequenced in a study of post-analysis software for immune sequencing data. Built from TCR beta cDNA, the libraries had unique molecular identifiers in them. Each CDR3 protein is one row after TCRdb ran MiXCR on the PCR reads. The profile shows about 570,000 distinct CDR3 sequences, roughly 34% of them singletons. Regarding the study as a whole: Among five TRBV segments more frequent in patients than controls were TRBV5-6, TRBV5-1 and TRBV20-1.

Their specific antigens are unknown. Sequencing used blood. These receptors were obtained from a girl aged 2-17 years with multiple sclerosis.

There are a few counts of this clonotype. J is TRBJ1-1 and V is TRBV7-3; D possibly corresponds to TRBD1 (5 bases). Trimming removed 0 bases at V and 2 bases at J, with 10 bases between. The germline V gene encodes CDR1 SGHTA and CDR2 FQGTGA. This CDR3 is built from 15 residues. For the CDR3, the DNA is TGTGCCAGCAGCTTAACCGGGACGGAAAACACTGAAGCTTTCTTT. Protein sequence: CASSLTGTENTEAFF.

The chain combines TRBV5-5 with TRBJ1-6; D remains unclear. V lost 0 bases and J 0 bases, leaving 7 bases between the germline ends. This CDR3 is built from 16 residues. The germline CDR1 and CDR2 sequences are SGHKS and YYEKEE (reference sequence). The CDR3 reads CASSLAPSSYNSPLHF. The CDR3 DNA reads TGTGCCAGCAGCTTGGCCCCCAGCTCCTATAATTCACCCCTCCACTTT.

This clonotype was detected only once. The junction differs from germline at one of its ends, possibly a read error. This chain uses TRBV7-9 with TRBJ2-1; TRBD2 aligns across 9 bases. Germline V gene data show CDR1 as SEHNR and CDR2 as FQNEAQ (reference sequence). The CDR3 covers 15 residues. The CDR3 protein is CASSWGGGDDNEQVF. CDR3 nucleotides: TGTGCCAGCAGCTGGGGCGGGGGGGACGACAATGAGCAGGTCTTC.

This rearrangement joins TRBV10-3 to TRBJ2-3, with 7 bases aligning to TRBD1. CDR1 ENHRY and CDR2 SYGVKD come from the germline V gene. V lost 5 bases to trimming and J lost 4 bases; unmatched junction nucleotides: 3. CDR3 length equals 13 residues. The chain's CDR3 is CAISLGQPDTQYF. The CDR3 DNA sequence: TGTGCCATCAGTCTGGGACAGCCAGATACGCAGTATTTT.

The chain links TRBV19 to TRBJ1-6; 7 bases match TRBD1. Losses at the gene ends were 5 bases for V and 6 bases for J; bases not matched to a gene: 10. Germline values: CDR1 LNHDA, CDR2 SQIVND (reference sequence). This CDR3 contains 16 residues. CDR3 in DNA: TGTGCCAGTAGTCCCGCACCTCAGGGGGTTAATTCACCCCTCCACTTT. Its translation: CASSPAPQGVNSPLHF.

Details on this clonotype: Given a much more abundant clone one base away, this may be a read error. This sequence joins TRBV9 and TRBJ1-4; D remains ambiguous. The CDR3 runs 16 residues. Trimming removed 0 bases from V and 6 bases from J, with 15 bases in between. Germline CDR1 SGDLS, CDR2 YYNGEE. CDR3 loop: CASSVAPDEVYEKLFF. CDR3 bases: TGTGCCAGCAGCGTAGCCCCCGACGAGGTTTATGAAAAACTGTTTTTT.

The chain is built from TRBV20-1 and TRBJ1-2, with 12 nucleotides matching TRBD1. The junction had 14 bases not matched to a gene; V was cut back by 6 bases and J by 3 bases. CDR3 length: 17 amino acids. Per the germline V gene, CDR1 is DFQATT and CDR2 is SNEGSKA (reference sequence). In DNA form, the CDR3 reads TGCAGTGCCCCACCATCGGGGACAGGGGGCTTTTACTATGGCTACACCTTC. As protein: CSAPPSGTGGFYYGYTF.

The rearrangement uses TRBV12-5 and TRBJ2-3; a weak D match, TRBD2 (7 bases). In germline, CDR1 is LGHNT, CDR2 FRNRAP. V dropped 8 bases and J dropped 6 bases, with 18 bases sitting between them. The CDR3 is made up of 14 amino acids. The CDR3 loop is CASSSLGGADTQYF. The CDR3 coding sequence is TGTGCTAGTTCCTCCCTGGGGGGGGCGGATACGCAGTATTTT.

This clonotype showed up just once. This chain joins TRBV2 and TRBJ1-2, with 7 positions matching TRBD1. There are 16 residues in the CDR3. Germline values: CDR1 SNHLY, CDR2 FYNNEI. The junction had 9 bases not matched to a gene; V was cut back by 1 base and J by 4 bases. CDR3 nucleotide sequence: TGTGCCAGCAGTGAAGTTCGACAGGGTAGATTCTATGGCTACACCTTC. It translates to CASSEVRQGRFYGYTF. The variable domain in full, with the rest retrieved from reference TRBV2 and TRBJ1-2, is EPEVTQTPSHQVTQMGQEVILRCVPISNHLYFYWYRQILGQKVEFLVSFYNNEISEKSEIFDDQFSVERPDGSNFTLKIRSTKLEDSAMYFCASSEVRQGRFYGYTFGSGTRLTVV.

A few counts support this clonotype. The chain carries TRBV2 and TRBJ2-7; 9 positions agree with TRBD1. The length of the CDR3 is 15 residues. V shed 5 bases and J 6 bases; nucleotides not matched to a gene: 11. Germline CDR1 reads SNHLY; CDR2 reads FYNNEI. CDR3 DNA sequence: TGTGCCAGCAGTTACATCCCGGGACAGGGTTTCGAGCAGTACTTC. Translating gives CASSYIPGQGFEQYF.

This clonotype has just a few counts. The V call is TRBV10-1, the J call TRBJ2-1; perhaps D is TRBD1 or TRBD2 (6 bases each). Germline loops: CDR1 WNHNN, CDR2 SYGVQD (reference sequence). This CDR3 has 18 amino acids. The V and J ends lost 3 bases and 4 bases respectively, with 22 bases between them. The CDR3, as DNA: TGCGCCAGCAGTGAATACCCCCCGGGCGGGACACGATACAATGAGCAGTTCTTC. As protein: CASSEYPPGGTRYNEQFF.

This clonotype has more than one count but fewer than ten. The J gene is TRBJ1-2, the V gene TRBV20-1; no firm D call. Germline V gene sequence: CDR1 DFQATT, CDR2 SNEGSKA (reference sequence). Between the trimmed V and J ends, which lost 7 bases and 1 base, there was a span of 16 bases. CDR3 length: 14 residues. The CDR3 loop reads CSEIDRVFNYGYTF. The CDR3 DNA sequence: TGCAGTGAGATCGACCGTGTCTTTAACTATGGCTACACCTTC.

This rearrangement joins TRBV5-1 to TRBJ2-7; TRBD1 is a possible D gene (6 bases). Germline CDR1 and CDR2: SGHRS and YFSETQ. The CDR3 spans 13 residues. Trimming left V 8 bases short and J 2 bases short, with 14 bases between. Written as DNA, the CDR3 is TGCGCCAGTGCTAGAGACAGGACCTACGAGCAGTACTTC. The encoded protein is CASARDRTYEQYF. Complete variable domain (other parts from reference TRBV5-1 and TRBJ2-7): KAGVTQTPRYLIKTRGQQVTLSCSPISGHRSVSWYQQTPGQGLQFLFEYFSETQRNKGNFPGRFSGRQFSNSRSEMNVSTLELGDSALYLCASARDRTYEQYFGPGTRLTVT.